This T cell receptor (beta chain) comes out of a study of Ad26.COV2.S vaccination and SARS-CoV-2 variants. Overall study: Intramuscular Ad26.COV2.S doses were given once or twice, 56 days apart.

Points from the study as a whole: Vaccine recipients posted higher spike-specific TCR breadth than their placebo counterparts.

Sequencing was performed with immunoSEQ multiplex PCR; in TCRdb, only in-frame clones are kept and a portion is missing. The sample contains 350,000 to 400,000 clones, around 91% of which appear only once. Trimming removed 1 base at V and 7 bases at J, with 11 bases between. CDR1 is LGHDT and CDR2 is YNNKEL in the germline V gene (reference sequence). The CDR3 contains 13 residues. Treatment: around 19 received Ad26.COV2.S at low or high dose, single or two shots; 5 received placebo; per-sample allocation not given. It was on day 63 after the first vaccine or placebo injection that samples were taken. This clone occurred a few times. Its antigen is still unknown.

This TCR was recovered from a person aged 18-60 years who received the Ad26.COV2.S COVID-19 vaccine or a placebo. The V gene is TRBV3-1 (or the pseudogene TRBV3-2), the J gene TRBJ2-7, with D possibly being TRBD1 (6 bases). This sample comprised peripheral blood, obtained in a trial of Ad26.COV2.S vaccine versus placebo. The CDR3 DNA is TGTGCCAGCAGCCAAGTTAAGGGGGTAGAGCAGTACTTC. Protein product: CASSQVKGVEQYF.